This T cell receptor (beta chain) is drawn from a study of cytomegalovirus exposure and HLA in healthy donors. Study-level background: A subsequent analysis reported that the approximately 120 validation repertoires were produced on the same platform that had also been used for the 550 to 750 first-cohort repertoires.

Method: immunoSEQ multiplex PCR; TCRdb's copy keeps in-frame clones and lacks some. The data contain about 97,000 clones, less than 95% of them singletons. Findings and caveats of the study: Subsequent analysis showed first-cohort TCR clusters tending to co-occur in 120 or so validation repertoires. Overall, roughly 150 TCR beta chains were annotated as cytomegalovirus-associated. Most TCR sequences were uncommon, yet certain public TCRs appeared in many donors.

A word on this clone: What it binds is unknown.

V shed 1 base, J shed 7 bases, and the junction held 7 bases outside the gene matches. The germline gives CDR1 SGHTA, CDR2 FQGNSA. The CDR3 runs to 15 residues. The chain has TRBV7-2 and TRBJ2-1, with TRBD2 matching 7 bases. This clonotype originated in a woman between 18 and 29 years old in good health and CMV-seronegative. Sequencing input: PBMCs. The CDR3 DNA reads TGTGCCAGCAGCTTAGTCGGGCTAGCGGCAAATGAGCAGTTCTTC. Translated: CASSLVGLAANEQFF.